Listed below are T cell receptor beta chains from one sample, sequenced in a study of T cell responses to AZD1222 COVID-19 vaccine. Sequenced by immunoSEQ multiplex PCR; TCRdb stores in-frame clones only, minus some. The sample has 150,000 to 200,000 clones; approximately 94% are singletons. The sample consisted of peripheral blood, taken on day 0 of AZD1222 vaccination. The receptor set was obtained from an adult in good health. Both conserved end residues are part of each CDR3. The D gene is left open where the match is weak. Size tells how often a clone was seen (once, few, many) or the class of an expanded clone, and some rows leave it out.

clone_size,v_call,j_call,d_call,cdr3_nt,cdr3_aa
-,TRBV27,TRBJ2-4,TRBD2,TGTGCCAGCAGAACGGGGCGGGAGTGGGCCAAAAACATTCAGTACTTC,CASRTGREWAKNIQYF
-,TRBV29-1,TRBJ2-1,-,TGCAGCGTTGTCGTGACTATATACAATGAGCAGTTCTTC,CSVVVTIYNEQFF
-,TRBV7-2,TRBJ2-6,-,TGTGCCAGCAGCTTTGGGGGTAGGGGCTTCAGCTCTGGGGCCAACGTCCTGACTTTC,CASSFGGRGFSSGANVLTF
-,TRBV3-1/TRBV3-2,TRBJ1-6,-,TGTGCCAGCAGCCAAGATTCACCCCTCCACTTT,CASSQDSPLHF
-,TRBV20-1,TRBJ2-3,-,TGCAGTGCTAGTCACACCACAGATACGCAGTATTTT,CSASHTTDTQYF
-,TRBV27,TRBJ1-1,-,TGTGCCAGCAGTTCACAGACCCCGTTAGGGAGGATGAACACTGAAGCTTTCTTT,CASSSQTPLGRMNTEAFF
-,TRBV5-1,TRBJ1-1,-,TGCGCCAGCAGCTTGGTCCCGGACTCTTTTTCTGAAGCTTTCTTT,CASSLVPDSFSEAFF
once,TRBV28,TRBJ2-2,TRBD1,TGTGCCAGCACCCAACAGGGGGGCACCGGGGAGCTGTTTTTT,CASTQQGGTGELFF
-,TRBV6-5,TRBJ1-3,-,TGTGCCAGCAGCATCGCGGGAAACACCATATATTTT,CASSIAGNTIYF
-,TRBV25-1,TRBJ2-2,-,TGTGCCAGCGAGAGGGACACCGGGGAGCTGTTTTTT,CASERDTGELFF
few,TRBV4-3,TRBJ2-7,TRBD2,TGCGCCAGCAGCCAAGGCGCCGGGACTAGCGGGAGATACGAGCAGTACTTC,CASSQGAGTSGRYEQYF
-,TRBV24-1,TRBJ1-1,-,TGTGCCACCCAAAACCAAATAAACACTGAAGCTTTCTTT,CATQNQINTEAFF
once,TRBV27,TRBJ2-1,TRBD2,TGTGCCAGCAGTTTATCGGCTAGCGGGGGCCGGAGTGAGCAGTTCTTC,CASSLSASGGRSEQFF
-,TRBV13,TRBJ1-4,TRBD1,TGTGCCAGCAAGGGGGCAGCCTCTAATGAAAAACTGTTTTTT,CASKGAASNEKLFF
-,TRBV28,TRBJ1-3,-,TGTGCCAGCACCACAGTCGGTCCGGCCTCTGGAAACACCATATATTTT,CASTTVGPASGNTIYF
-,TRBV5-1,TRBJ2-3,-,TGCGCCAGCAGCTTGAGAACGGGCACAGATACGCAGTATTTT,CASSLRTGTDTQYF
-,TRBV19,TRBJ1-2,TRBD1,TGTGCCAGTAGTATGTTCACAGGGGACAACTATGGCTACACCTTC,CASSMFTGDNYGYTF
-,TRBV5-5,TRBJ1-1,-,TGTGCCAGCAGCCGGGACTCCTCTATTGAAGCTTTCTTT,CASSRDSSIEAFF
-,TRBV6-2/TRBV6-3,TRBJ2-2,TRBD2,TGTGCCAGCAGTTACTCGGCTCCTAGCGGGAGTAAGGACACCGGGGAGCTGTTTTTT,CASSYSAPSGSKDTGELFF
-,TRBV20-1,TRBJ2-7,-,TGCAGTTACACGGGTTCTTGGGGGCAGTACTTC,CSYTGSWGQYF
-,TRBV5-6,TRBJ2-1,-,TGTGCCAGCAGCACCCCCCGGCAGCAGGAGCAGTTCTTC,CASSTPRQQEQFF
-,TRBV5-1,TRBJ1-4,-,TGCGCCAGCAGCTTAAAAGGGACTAATGAAAAACTGTTTTTT,CASSLKGTNEKLFF
-,TRBV29-1,TRBJ2-1,TRBD2,TGCAGCGTTGTTTTACTAGCGGGAGCCGAGCAGTTCTTC,CSVVLLAGAEQFF
-,TRBV6-2/TRBV6-3,TRBJ1-1,TRBD1,TGTGCCAGCAGTTACAGGGACAGTGAAGCTTTCTTT,CASSYRDSEAFF
once,TRBV20-1,TRBJ1-5,-,TGCAGTGCTAGTGGGACACCAGTAAATCAGCCCCAGCATTTT,CSASGTPVNQPQHF
-,TRBV5-1,TRBJ2-7,-,TGCGCCAGCAGCACTGAGGGCGGCGAGCAGTACTTC,CASSTEGGEQYF
-,TRBV7-3,TRBJ2-3,-,TGTGCCAGCAGCTTATTGGGTAGATTGGATACGCAGTATTTT,CASSLLGRLDTQYF
-,TRBV28,TRBJ1-4,TRBD1,TGTGCCAGCAGCCACACAGGGGTTAATGAAAAACTGTTTTTT,CASSHTGVNEKLFF
-,TRBV24-1,TRBJ1-1,-,TGTGCCTCGAGGGACACCAAGAACACTGAAGCTTTCTTT,CASRDTKNTEAFF
-,TRBV9,TRBJ2-7,TRBD2,TGTGCCAGCAGCGTAGGGACTAGCTTGAACTACGAGCAGTACTTC,CASSVGTSLNYEQYF
-,TRBV7-9,TRBJ2-6,-,TGTGCCAGCAGCTTACTCGCCAGAAGCTCTGGGGCCAACGTCCTGACTTTC,CASSLLARSSGANVLTF
-,TRBV19,TRBJ1-4,-,TGTGCCAGTAGTATTTTCCCAGCTACTGAAAAACTGTTTTTT,CASSIFPATEKLFF
-,TRBV5-1,TRBJ2-5,TRBD1,TGCGCCAGCAGCTACACAGGGGTCGGGGAGACCCAGTACTTC,CASSYTGVGETQYF
-,TRBV28,TRBJ1-6,-,TGTGCCAGCAGTTTTGCGGTATCACCCCTCCACTTT,CASSFAVSPLHF
-,TRBV27,TRBJ2-5,TRBD1,TGTGCCAGCAGTTTTCCCCAACAGGGGGAGACGGAGACCCAGTACTTC,CASSFPQQGETETQYF
-,TRBV10-2,TRBJ1-2,TRBD1,TGCGCCAGCAGTGCGGCACTACAGGGGGCGGGCGGCTACACCTTC,CASSAALQGAGGYTF
-,TRBV5-4,TRBJ1-6,TRBD1,TGTGCCAGCAGCCCGGGACAGGGGATAAATTCACCCCTCCACTTT,CASSPGQGINSPLHF
-,TRBV6-2/TRBV6-3,TRBJ1-5,-,TGTGCCAGCAGTTACTCGTTAGCAGGGGAGGGACAGCCCCAGCATTTT,CASSYSLAGEGQPQHF
-,TRBV9,TRBJ2-7,-,TGTGCCAGCAGCCCGAGCTCGACTCCCGCCCCCTACGAGCAGTACTTC,CASSPSSTPAPYEQYF
few,TRBV7-8,TRBJ2-7,TRBD1,TGTGCCAGCAGCCCCGGGACAGGGCCTTACGAGCAGTACTTC,CASSPGTGPYEQYF
-,TRBV5-1,TRBJ1-1,-,TGCGCCAGCAGCTTGGAGGCCCCGGGGACTGAAGCTTTCTTT,CASSLEAPGTEAFF
once,TRBV28,TRBJ2-1,TRBD2,TGTGCCAGCAGTCGCACCACTAGCGGGAGTAATGAGCAGTTCTTC,CASSRTTSGSNEQFF
-,TRBV12-1,TRBJ2-1,-,TGTGCCAGCAGCTTTGCGCTACTAGCGGGAGTTTGCGATGAGCAGTTCTTC,CASSFALLAGVCDEQFF
-,TRBV7-9,TRBJ2-5,TRBD2,TGTGCCAGCAGCTCCAGACTAGCGGAGTTTCGGGAGACCCAGTACTTC,CASSSRLAEFRETQYF
-,TRBV5-1,TRBJ2-1,-,TGCGCCAGCAGCATAGGGACCCTCAATGAGCAGTTCTTC,CASSIGTLNEQFF
-,TRBV29-1,TRBJ2-1,-,TGCAGCGTCACCGGGAGTTCAAGCTCCTACAATGAGCAGTTCTTC,CSVTGSSSSYNEQFF
-,TRBV9,TRBJ1-4,TRBD1,TGTGCCAGAGACCGGGACAGGGGGCGTCCCACTAATGAAAAACTGTTTTTT,CARDRDRGRPTNEKLFF
-,TRBV6-5,TRBJ1-2,-,TGTGCCAGCAGCCGTTCTGGGTTTAATGGCTACACCTTC,CASSRSGFNGYTF
-,TRBV9,TRBJ1-2,TRBD1,TGTGCCAGCAGCGTTGGACAGGGGAACCGCTACACCTTC,CASSVGQGNRYTF
-,TRBV7-2,TRBJ1-2,TRBD1,TGTGCCACCGCCGGGACAGGGGCCTCAGGTTACACCTTC,CATAGTGASGYTF
-,TRBV9,TRBJ2-7,TRBD1,TGTGCCAGCAGCGTAGGGACAGGGGGCCCCTACGAGCAGTACTTC,CASSVGTGGPYEQYF
-,TRBV10-2,TRBJ2-7,TRBD1,TGCGCCAGCAGTGACGGGACAGGGAGCCACGAGCAGTACTTC,CASSDGTGSHEQYF
-,TRBV21-1,TRBJ1-1,-,TGTGCCAGCAGCAAAGGGGGAACTGAAGCTTTCTTT,CASSKGGTEAFF
-,TRBV19,TRBJ2-5,TRBD1,TGTGCCAGTAGACTGGGACAGGGCGGAGAGACCCAGTACTTC,CASRLGQGGETQYF
-,TRBV19,TRBJ2-2,-,TGTGCCAGTAGTATCCTTATCCAGGGGGAGCTGTTTTTT,CASSILIQGELFF
-,TRBV24-1,TRBJ1-5,TRBD1,TGTGCCACCAGTGATCCCACAGGGGGCAATCAGCCCCAGCATTTT,CATSDPTGGNQPQHF
-,TRBV14,TRBJ1-1,-,TGTGCCAGCAGCCAAGGCTATGGACAGAGAGCTATGAACACTGAAGCTTTCTTT,CASSQGYGQRAMNTEAFF